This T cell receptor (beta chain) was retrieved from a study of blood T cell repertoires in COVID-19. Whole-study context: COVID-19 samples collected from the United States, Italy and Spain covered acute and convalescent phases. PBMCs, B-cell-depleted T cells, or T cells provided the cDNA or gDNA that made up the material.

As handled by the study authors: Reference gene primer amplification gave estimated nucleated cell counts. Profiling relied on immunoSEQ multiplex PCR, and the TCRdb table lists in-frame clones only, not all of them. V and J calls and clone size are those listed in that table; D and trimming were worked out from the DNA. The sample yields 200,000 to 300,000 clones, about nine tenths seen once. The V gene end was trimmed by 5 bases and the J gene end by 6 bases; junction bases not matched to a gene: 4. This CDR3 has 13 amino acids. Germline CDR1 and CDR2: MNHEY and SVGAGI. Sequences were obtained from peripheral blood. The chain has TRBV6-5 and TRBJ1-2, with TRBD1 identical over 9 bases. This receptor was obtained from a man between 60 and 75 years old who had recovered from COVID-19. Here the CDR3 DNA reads TGTGCCAGCAGTCGGACAGGGGTTCATGGCTACACCTTC. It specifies CASSRTGVHGYTF.